The clone carrying this T cell receptor beta chain was seen repeatedly, ten times or more. These data belong to a study of early T cells in non-severe SARS-CoV-2 infection. Study-level background: The study sequenced bulk RNA from unsorted whole blood, with chains unpaired.

Individual cDNA molecules were tagged with unique molecular identifiers, the study reported. MiXCR, applied by TCRdb to the 5' RACE reads, yields one record per CDR3 protein. The data show some 96,000 distinct CDR3 sequences, around 14% seen once. Sample: whole blood. The TCR sequence derives from an adult who was a healthcare worker with PCR-confirmed SARS-CoV-2 infection or an uninfected control (not recorded which).

DNA of the CDR3: TGTGCCAGCAGCCAAGAGGCTGGGCTAGCGGGCACAGATACGCAGTATTTT. Amino acid sequence: CASSQEAGLAGTDTQYF. The chain carries TRBV4-2 and TRBJ2-3; the match to TRBD2 covers 7 bases. V dropped 0 bases and J dropped 1; count of bases not matched to a gene: 7. Germline V gives CDR1 LGHNA, CDR2 YNFKEQ. The CDR3 contains 17 residues.